Below, 2 T cell receptor beta chains from the same sample are listed, as sequenced in a study of lymphopenia after photon versus proton radiotherapy. Sequencing used immunoSEQ multiplex PCR; TCRdb keeps in-frame clones, though not all of them. In the table there are 70,000 or so clones, around 90% of which are singletons. Source: peripheral blood, taken from a patient treated with photon-based radiotherapy. The receptors originated from a woman aged 70-85 years with pancreatic cancer.

The chain joins TRBV6-5 to TRBJ1-5; TRBD1 matches at 8 bases. V shed 2 bases and J 0 bases; nucleotides not matched to a gene: 3. Germline assignment: CDR1 MNHEY and CDR2 SVGAGI. The CDR3 is 16 amino acids. CDR3 region: CASSYAGTGSNQPQHF. CDR3 coding DNA: TGTGCCAGCAGTTACGCCGGGACAGGTAGCAATCAGCCCCAGCATTTT.

This rearrangement joins TRBV23-1 to TRBJ2-7; D not certain. TRBV23-1 is placed among ORFs of uncertain function. The CDR3 has 16 residues. The V end was cut by 0 bases, the J end by 3 bases, with 15 bases between. The CDR3 is CASSQSADPENYEQYF. The CDR3 bases are TGCGCCAGCAGTCAATCTGCGGACCCAGAGAACTACGAGCAGTACTTC.